The text below deals with one TCR beta chain. Assay: immunoSEQ multiplex PCR; the TCRdb copy retains only in-frame clones and omits some. The sample carries about 140,000 clones, around 90% recorded once. The CDR3 sequence is 13 residues long. Trimming took off 5 bases at V and 2 bases at J, with 9 bases between the two ends. The germline V gene has CDR1 MNHEY and CDR2 SMNVEV (reference sequence). The data were taken from a study of blood T cell repertoires in COVID-19. This clonotype was obtained from an elderly woman with acute or convalescent COVID-19. J is TRBJ1-1 and V is TRBV27, with a possible D match to TRBD1 (5 bases). The sample was peripheral blood. The CDR3, as DNA: TGTGCCAGCAGTACGACAGCTAACACTGAAGCTTTCTTT. Protein: CASSTTANTEAFF.